Presented here are 10 T cell receptor beta chains from one specimen sequenced in a study of T cell responses to AZD1222 COVID-19 vaccine. TCRdb's copy holds only in-frame clones and misses some; the assay was immunoSEQ multiplex PCR. The sample lists roughly 140,000 clones; approximately 90% were seen once. Material: peripheral blood, obtained 28 days after the second AZD1222 dose. The receptors stem from an adult who received the AZD1222 COVID-19 vaccine.

The chain combines TRBV3-1 (or the pseudogene TRBV3-2) with TRBJ1-1, with D possibly matching TRBD1 (5 bases). The CDR3 has 14 amino acids. Germline CDR1 and CDR2: LGHDT and YNNKEL (reference sequence). The ends were cut back, 0 bases at V and 5 bases at J, with 10 bases in the middle. Here the CDR3 DNA reads TGTGCCAGCAGCCAAGATTTGGGGGGTACTGAAGCTTTCTTT. This translates into CASSQDLGGTEAFF.

J is TRBJ1-2 and V is TRBV5-1, with 7 bases that match TRBD1. The junction had 2 bases not matched to a gene; V was cut back by 3 bases and J by 3 bases. Germline CDR1 SGHRS, CDR2 YFSETQ. The length of the CDR3 is 13 residues. The DNA for the CDR3 is TGCGCCAGCAGCTGGGACAGTTACTATGGCTACACCTTC. Protein: CASSWDSYYGYTF.

Only one count was recorded for this clone. This chain connects TRBV7-9 to TRBJ1-1; TRBD1 matches at 8 bases. Germline V gives CDR1 SEHNR, CDR2 FQNEAQ (reference sequence). The CDR3 is 14 residues long. V trimming: 5 bases; J trimming: 2 bases; junction bases outside the gene matches: 4. The CDR3 loop is CASSPGGSNTEAFF. CDR3 bases: TGTGCCAGCAGCCCAGGGGGCAGCAACACTGAAGCTTTCTTT.

V is TRBV11-2 and J is TRBJ2-7; 8 positions agree with TRBD1. Looked up from germline, CDR1 is SGHAT and CDR2 is FQNNGV. With 5 bases clipped from V and 3 bases from J, the junction kept 9 bases outside the gene matches. The CDR3 extends over 15 amino acids. CDR3 sequence reads: CASSTPGTGLYEQYF. The CDR3 DNA sequence: TGTGCCAGCAGCACACCCGGGACAGGACTCTACGAGCAGTACTTC.

This chain connects TRBV3-1 (or the pseudogene TRBV3-2) to TRBJ2-6; TRBD1 agrees at 8 bases. The CDR3 consists of 15 residues. The J segment lost 2 bases and the V segment lost 6 bases, leaving 3 bases of the junction unmatched. Germline loops: CDR1 LGHDT, CDR2 YNNKEL (reference sequence). Here the CDR3 DNA reads TGTGCCAGCAGAAGACAGGGGACTGGGGCCAACGTCCTGACTTTC. As protein: CASRRQGTGANVLTF.

Points on this clone: The sample carries other DNA sequences with the same CDR3. The chain combines TRBV6-1 with TRBJ2-7; D is ambiguous. In germline, CDR1 is MNHNS, CDR2 SASEGT. Trimming shortened V by 3 bases and J by 3 bases, and 3 bases separated the two germline ends. This CDR3 has 11 amino acids. CDR3 bases: TGTGCCAGCAGTGAGTTCTACGAGCAGTACTTC. It codes for CASSEFYEQYF.

The chain links TRBV5-1 to TRBJ1-5, with 7 bases matching TRBD1. Germline V CDR1 and CDR2: SGHRS, YFSETQ. J was trimmed by 2 bases and V by 4 bases; bases with no gene match: 15. The CDR3 runs to 18 residues. In nucleotides, the CDR3 is TGCGCCAGCAGCCCGGGGGACAGCACCACCTCGGGCAATCAGCCCCAGCATTTT. It translates to CASSPGDSTTSGNQPQHF. Supplemented by reference TRBV5-1 and TRBJ1-5, the full variable domain reads KAGVTQTPRYLIKTRGQQVTLSCSPISGHRSVSWYQQTPGQGLQFLFEYFSETQRNKGNFPGRFSGRQFSNSRSEMNVSTLELGDSALYLCASSPGDSTTSGNQPQHFGDGTRLSIL.

The chain uses TRBV19 and TRBJ2-2; D ambiguous. V shed 1 base and J shed 8 bases, with 8 bases lying between them. Per the germline V gene, CDR1 is LNHDA and CDR2 is SQIVND (reference sequence). The CDR3 totals 13 residues. The CDR3 DNA sequence: TGTGCCAGTAGTATAGGGGTTGTAGGGGAGCTGTTTTTT. Its translation is CASSIGVVGELFF.

V gene TRBV3-1 (or the pseudogene TRBV3-2) combines with J gene TRBJ1-6; unclear D gene. Trimming stripped 0 bases from V and 10 bases from J, with 13 bases between. CDR1 and CDR2 (germline): LGHDT, YNNKEL (reference sequence). This CDR3 contains 15 residues. CDR3 DNA: TGTGCCAGCAGCCAAGAGTGGGCGGGTATGTCACCCCTCCACTTT. Encoded protein: CASSQEWAGMSPLHF.

The rearrangement uses TRBV9 and TRBJ2-7; tentatively, D is TRBD2 (5 bases). The V end lost 0 bases, the J end lost 1 base, and 8 bases lay between the germline ends. Germline CDR1 is SGDLS and CDR2 is YYNGEE. The CDR3 spans 14 residues. CDR3 loop: CASSVGRWSYEQYF. As DNA, the CDR3 is TGTGCCAGCAGCGTAGGGAGGTGGTCCTACGAGCAGTACTTC.